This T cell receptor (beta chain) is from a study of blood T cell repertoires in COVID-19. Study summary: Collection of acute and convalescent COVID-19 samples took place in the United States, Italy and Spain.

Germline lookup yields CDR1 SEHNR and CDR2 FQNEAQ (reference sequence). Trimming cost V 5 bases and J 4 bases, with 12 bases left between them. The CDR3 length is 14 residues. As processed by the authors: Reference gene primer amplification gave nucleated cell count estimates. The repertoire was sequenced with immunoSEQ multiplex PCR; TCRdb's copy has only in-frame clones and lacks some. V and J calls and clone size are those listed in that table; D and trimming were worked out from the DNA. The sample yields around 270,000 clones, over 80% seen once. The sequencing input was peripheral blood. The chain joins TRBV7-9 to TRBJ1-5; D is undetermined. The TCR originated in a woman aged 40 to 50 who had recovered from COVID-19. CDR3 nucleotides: TGTGCCAGCAGCGTTGGGCAGAATAATCAGCCCCAGCATTTT. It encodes CASSVGQNNQPQHF.